Described below is a single T cell receptor (beta chain) sequence and its context. It lacks a known antigen. No clone much larger than this one lies a single base away; base qualities are absent. The data stem from a study of early T cells in non-severe SARS-CoV-2 infection (dated by TCRdb to about 2021). For context, the study as a whole: TCR sequencing used bulk RNA from unsorted whole blood, so alpha and beta chains could not be paired. Study-wide findings and limitations: VDJdb matching was skewed toward anti-spike CD8 responses, so virus-specific expansions were likely underestimated and private and CD4 specificities were missed.

The study was a case-control design nested within a healthcare worker cohort in London, UK, with weekly nasopharyngeal swab PCR tests and blood sampling. Between 23 and 31 March 2020, the week of the UK lockdown, healthcare workers were enrolled and then followed up weekly for as long as 16 weeks. The library was obtained by 5' RACE. The data were produced on a NextSeq 500. Unique molecular identifiers were attached to individual cDNA molecules in the TCR library protocol so that sequencing error and PCR bias could be corrected. Both TCR alpha and beta chains were sequenced, and tight co-correlation was observed between alpha and beta sequence abundances in each sample. The source study handled its data this way. Decombinator V4 was used to annotate the V gene, J gene and CDR3 of the TCR sequences. Expanded TCRs were defined as changing significantly between any two time points under a Poisson model with p below 0.0001. TCR abundances were normalised to the total number of TCRs sequenced in each sample and reported as counts per million. VDJdb, accessed 1 November 2021, was searched for CMV, EBV and SARS-CoV-2 annotated TCRs, excluding TCRs annotated for multiple antigens. Through fastp at Q25 and MiXCR, TCRdb rebuilt clones from the public reads, retaining in-frame beta chains. Each CDR3 protein appears once, grouped with its most common genes and DNA. These V and J calls derive from TCRdb rather than the authors' analysis. In this sample the table shows 83,000 or so distinct CDR3 sequences, more than 9% of which occur a single time. The top ten constitute over 7.5% of the sample.

The sequence was collected from an adult who was a healthcare worker with PCR-confirmed SARS-CoV-2 infection or an uninfected control (not recorded which). This sample comprised whole blood, obtained at baseline.

The nucleotide sequence reads as follows: TGTGCCAGCTTCCCCCGGCACATCACTGAAGCTTTCTTT. Its protein is CASFPRHITEAFF. Recombination joined TRBV28 with TRBJ1-1; confidence is insufficient to name the D gene. From a lookup of the germline V gene, CDR1 and CDR2 are MDHEN and SYDVKM. V loses 8 bases, J loses 4 bases, and the germline ends lie 14 bases apart. The CDR3 numbers 13 residues from cysteine through phenylalanine. The sequence is cut down to CDR3 DNA, 39 bases in frame from base 1.